The table lists the clone carrying this T cell receptor beta chain with many counts. As yet, its antigen is unknown. The sample belongs to a study of T cells after yellow fever vaccination. Study-wide points: Once the booster was given, most primary-vaccination clones reappeared, at about 96% for CD4 and 85% to 90% for CD8.

Template switching with 5'RACE generated the TCR cDNA and added a universal primer site and UMIs. TCRdb reprocessed the 5' RACE reads with MiXCR, giving one entry per CDR3 protein. The table records about 250,000 distinct CDR3 sequences, about 3.7% of them present only once. Trimming took 6 bases from V and 10 from J; bases not matched to a gene: 9. Germline CDR1 reads MDHEN; CDR2 reads SYDVKM. The CDR3 runs to 14 residues. The chain has TRBV28 and TRBJ1-1, with 12 nucleotides matching TRBD1. Sequences were derived from PBMCs, sampled 15 days after the yellow fever booster vaccination. The receptor was derived from a man aged 18 to 35 who received the YFV17D yellow fever vaccine. CDR3 nucleotide sequence: TGTGCCAGCAGCGCCTGGGGACAGGGGGCGGGAGCTTTCTTT. As protein: CASSAWGQGAGAFF.